These T cell receptor beta chains were read from a single sample in a study of beta chain features in type 1 diabetes. Only in-frame clones appear in the TCRdb table, and some are missing; sequencing was by immunoSEQ multiplex PCR. The sample holds under 400,000 clones, around 15% seen once. The sample consisted of central memory CD4+ T cells from blood. Receptors were obtained from a man aged 25-45 years in good health. The CDR3 runs from the conserved cysteine through the conserved F or W. D genes are given only for firm matches. Only some rows state a clone size, as once, few, many or a class for expanded clones.

J gene | V gene | D gene | clone size | CDR3 protein | CDR3 DNA
TRBJ1-1 | TRBV6-5 | . | few | CASSERGPTEAFF | TGTGCCAGCAGTGAGCGTGGGCCCACTGAAGCTTTCTTT
TRBJ2-1 | TRBV11-2 | TRBD2 | . | CASSLQLAGGDEQFF | TGTGCCAGCAGCTTGCAACTAGCGGGGGGGGATGAGCAGTTCTTC
TRBJ2-7 | TRBV6-5 | . | . | CASNRGEGSYEQYF | TGTGCCAGCAATCGGGGCGAGGGCTCCTACGAGCAGTACTTC
TRBJ2-5 | TRBV2 | . | many | CASSSAGTLDYF | TGTGCCAGCAGCTCGGCCGGGACGCTGGACTACTTC
TRBJ2-1 | TRBV7-2 | TRBD2 | few | CASSPGSGGSNEQFF | TGTGCCAGCAGCCCAGGGAGCGGGGGGTCCAATGAGCAGTTCTTC
TRBJ1-2 | TRBV6-1 | . | . | CASGGEGRPNYGYTF | TGTGCCAGCGGAGGGGAGGGAAGGCCTAACTATGGCTACACCTTC
TRBJ1-1 | TRBV18 | TRBD1 | few | CASSSPPSGTGLRRTEAFF | TGTGCCAGCTCGTCCCCTCCTTCCGGGACAGGGTTGAGGAGAACTGAAGCTTTCTTT
TRBJ2-5 | TRBV5-4 | . | few | CASSRDHQETQYF | TGTGCCAGCAGCAGGGACCATCAAGAGACCCAGTACTTC
TRBJ1-5 | TRBV9 | . | few | CASSAIWAGEGNQPQHF | TGTGCCAGCAGCGCAATTTGGGCAGGGGAGGGCAATCAGCCCCAGCATTTT
TRBJ2-3 | TRBV6-1 | . | few | CASRGGASDTQYF | TGTGCCAGCAGAGGGGGGGCCTCAGATACGCAGTATTTT
TRBJ2-7 | TRBV5-4 | TRBD2 | few | CASSKGLAGGYEQYF | TGTGCCAGCAGCAAGGGACTAGCGGGGGGCTACGAGCAGTACTTC
TRBJ2-1 | TRBV4-3 | . | few | CASSQDRAGNEQFF | TGCGCCAGCAGCCAAGATCGCGCAGGGAATGAGCAGTTCTTC
TRBJ1-1 | TRBV7-6 | . | few | CASSLAQGRAFF | TGTGCCAGCAGCTTAGCTCAGGGGAGAGCTTTCTTT
TRBJ2-6 | TRBV5-1 | . | . | CASSLETGANVLTF | TGCGCCAGCAGCTTGGAAACTGGGGCCAACGTCCTGACTTTC
TRBJ1-5 | TRBV12-5 | TRBD1 | few | CASGVTGVPPQHF | TGTGCTAGTGGGGTGACAGGGGTCCCGCCCCAGCATTTT
TRBJ1-6 | TRBV2 | . | . | CASSRNGFTSPLHF | TGTGCCAGCAGCCGGAATGGCTTTACGTCACCCCTCCACTTT
TRBJ2-6 | TRBV27 | . | . | CASRELGAGLSGANVLTF | TGTGCCAGCAGAGAACTAGGGGCAGGACTGTCTGGGGCCAACGTCCTGACTTTC
TRBJ2-1 | TRBV11-2 | . | few | CASRHTSNEQFF | TGTGCCAGCAGACATACTAGCAATGAGCAGTTCTTC
TRBJ1-2 | TRBV7-8 | TRBD1 | . | CASSSRTGLNYGYTF | TGTGCCAGCAGCTCCAGGACAGGACTGAACTATGGCTACACCTTC
TRBJ2-3 | TRBV30 | . | . | CAWRDGRDTQYF | TGTGCCTGGCGGGACGGGCGCGATACGCAGTATTTT
TRBJ1-2 | TRBV28 | . | few | CASSLRDLYYGYTF | TGTGCCAGCAGTTTACGGGACCTATACTATGGCTACACCTTC
TRBJ1-3 | TRBV4-3 | . | . | CASSQDHGIADTIYF | TGCGCCAGCAGCCAAGATCACGGAATAGCGGACACCATATATTTT
TRBJ2-3 | TRBV4-3 | . | few | CASSPVGYGTDTQYF | TGCGCCAGCAGCCCGGTCGGGTACGGCACAGATACGCAGTATTTT
TRBJ2-5 | TRBV20-1 | . | few | CSAEVEETQYF | TGCAGTGCCGAAGTAGAAGAGACCCAGTACTTC
TRBJ2-4 | TRBV5-6 | . | few | CASSLEGWQNNIQYF | TGTGCCAGCAGCTTGGAGGGATGGCAAAACAACATTCAGTACTTC
TRBJ1-2 | TRBV11-2 | TRBD1 | few | CASSFRTGGYTF | TGTGCCAGCAGCTTCAGGACAGGCGGCTACACCTTC
TRBJ1-5 | TRBV18 | . | . | CASSLDRNQPQHF | TGTGCCAGCTCCCTCGACAGGAATCAGCCCCAGCATTTT
TRBJ1-3 | TRBV5-6 | TRBD1 | few | CASSITGTGSGNTIYF | TGTGCCAGCAGCATTACCGGGACAGGCTCTGGAAACACCATATATTTT
TRBJ2-5 | TRBV7-2 | . | . | CASSPRAGGGETQYF | TGTGCCAGCAGCCCGAGGGCAGGGGGAGGAGAGACCCAGTACTTC